A selection of T cell receptor beta chains follows, all from one sample in a study of T cells in narcolepsy. Only in-frame clones appear in the TCRdb table, and some are missing; sequencing was by immunoSEQ multiplex PCR. The table records tens of thousands of clones, approximately 78% of them present only once. Sequenced material: CD45RA- memory CD4+ T cells from PBMCs. These TCRs come from a human donor with narcolepsy. Each CDR3 is given with its conserved first and last residue. Fields, in order: J gene, D gene, V gene, CDR3 DNA, CDR3 protein. The D gene is left open where the match is weak.

j_gene: TRBJ1-4
d_gene: NA
v_gene: TRBV4-3
CDR3nt: TGCGCCAGCAGCCAGGACAGTCAGGGTGAAAAACTGTTTTTT
CDR3aa: CASSQDSQGEKLFF

j_gene: TRBJ1-4
d_gene: TRBD1
v_gene: TRBV5-6
CDR3nt: TGTGCCAGCAGCCCTGGACAGGGGATGTGGGTAGAAAAACTGTTTTTT
CDR3aa: CASSPGQGMWVEKLFF

j_gene: TRBJ1-4
d_gene: NA
v_gene: TRBV19
CDR3nt: TGTGCCAGCTCAAACACCGAGAATGAAAAACTGTTTTTT
CDR3aa: CASSNTENEKLFF

j_gene: TRBJ2-1
d_gene: TRBD2
v_gene: TRBV10-1
CDR3nt: TGCGCCAGCAGTGAGTCAGGGACTAGGGGTTACAATGAGCAGTTCTTC
CDR3aa: CASSESGTRGYNEQFF

j_gene: TRBJ2-3
d_gene: NA
v_gene: TRBV6-5
CDR3nt: TGTGCCAGCAGCCCATACACAGATACGCAGTATTTT
CDR3aa: CASSPYTDTQYF

j_gene: TRBJ1-2
d_gene: NA
v_gene: TRBV5-1
CDR3nt: TGCGCCAGCAGCTTGGCTACGGGGTCCAACTATGGCTACACCTTC
CDR3aa: CASSLATGSNYGYTF

j_gene: TRBJ1-1
d_gene: NA
v_gene: TRBV6-1
CDR3nt: TGTGCCAGCAGCTGGGGGAACATGAACACTGAAGCTTTCTTT
CDR3aa: CASSWGNMNTEAFF

j_gene: TRBJ2-5
d_gene: TRBD1
v_gene: TRBV30
CDR3nt: TGTGCCTGGACAGGGGGCGCCGAGACCCAGTACTTC
CDR3aa: CAWTGGAETQYF

j_gene: TRBJ1-1
d_gene: NA
v_gene: TRBV7-2
CDR3nt: TGTGCCAGCAGCTTAGTTCAGAGCAGGAACACTGAAGCTTTCTTT
CDR3aa: CASSLVQSRNTEAFF

j_gene: TRBJ1-6
d_gene: NA
v_gene: TRBV25-1
CDR3nt: TGTGCCAGCAGTGAGGGGGCAAGGTCACCCCTCCACTTT
CDR3aa: CASSEGARSPLHF

j_gene: TRBJ1-1
d_gene: NA
v_gene: TRBV19
CDR3nt: TGTGCCAGTATGCGCCAGCCCACTGAAGCTTTCTTT
CDR3aa: CASMRQPTEAFF

j_gene: TRBJ2-7
d_gene: TRBD1
v_gene: TRBV29-1
CDR3nt: TGCAGCGTTGCTGGGACAGCTTCCTACGAGCAGTACTTC
CDR3aa: CSVAGTASYEQYF

j_gene: TRBJ1-5
d_gene: NA
v_gene: TRBV5-6
CDR3nt: TGTGCCAGCAGCCTGGAGGGGGGTAATCGGGATCAGCCCCAGCATTTT
CDR3aa: CASSLEGGNRDQPQHF